These T cell receptor beta chains were read from a single sample in a study of cytomegalovirus exposure and HLA in healthy donors. Sequenced by immunoSEQ multiplex PCR; TCRdb stores in-frame clones only, minus some. Among 130,000 or so clones, around three quarters were seen once, and the ten largest hold under 7%. The sequencing sample was made of PBMCs. These receptors all stem from a young man in good health and CMV-seropositive. Both conserved end residues are trimmed from each CDR3. The order of the fields is clone size, V gene, CDR3 protein. Part of the rows lack a size; the others show once, few, many or a class for expanded clones.

>-|TRBV6-5
AAAAGVTNEKLF
>-|TRBV9
ASSKSGITPQETQY
>-|TRBV2
ASTAGMNTEAF
>-|TRBV25-1
ASRGGREWRGTDTQY
>-|TRBV5-1
ASMEGTGQEKLF
>-|TRBV14
ASSQDLGPGTDYGYT
>-|TRBV7-3
ASSGGDRGLGANVLT
>-|TRBV11-3
ASSLGQGKTF
>few|TRBV30
AWSLGLSSSYNEQF
>-|TRBV29-1
SVGLLAKNIQY
>-|TRBV7-9
ASSPGDRGLETQY
>-|TRBV6-1
ASSKGLAGTVSYEQY
>-|TRBV5-6
ASSSGMNYNSPLH
>once|TRBV25-1
ASRSGGHEQY
>-|TRBV15
ATSSSLAGGETQY
>-|TRBV13
ASSDRGANSQY
>-|TRBV18
ASSLRRTETQH
>-|TRBV7-2
ASSLVGSSYNEQF
>few|TRBV2
ASSEPGLAGGTEQF
>once|TRBV19
ASSKPGQASSGANVLT
>-|TRBV29-1
SVVWAGTAF
>-|TRBV5-4
ASSNQKTSDLGTQY
>-|TRBV28
ASSGLGTRGGYEQF
>-|TRBV10-1
ATTGGITDTQY
>-|TRBV18
ASSPSQFYNQPQH
>few|TRBV5-1
ASSQVPNEKLF
>-|TRBV9
ASSGRSTEAF
>once|TRBV7-8
ASLSSGTTGELF
>-|TRBV7-8
ASTPTGRGHLNYGYT
>-|TRBV5-5
ASSLGAGPYNEQF
>-|TRBV9
ASSVGEPGYPAGGLFNEQF
>-|TRBV13
ASSFYQGALSEAF
>few|TRBV7-2
ASSLDRADTQY
>-|TRBV2
ASEFGQGSNQPQH
>few|TRBV2
ASSEGQGANYEQY
>-|TRBV30
AWSYGSWAEKLF
>-|TRBV2
ASMWVGGAYEQY
>-|TRBV4-1
ASSQDFSGYEQY
>-|TRBV9
ASSGPGQGRTEAF
>-|TRBV19
ASTPGASGRRPNTGELF
>-|TRBV5-6
ASSFLGLAGNTGELF
>-|TRBV6-6
ASSYQKNTEAF
>-|TRBV30
AGLAGGWNEQF
>-|TRBV19
ASRPGQGGTEAF
>-|TRBV2
ASSEARSVDEQF
>few|TRBV19
ASSIGFVQGGIQY
>-|TRBV7-9
ACGGPNQPQH
>-|TRBV2
ASNSGQGDYEQY
>few|TRBV28
ASSPIVGLYT
>-|TRBV11-1
ASSLLLWPTGEQY
>-|TRBV6-1
ASSHPGSYNEQF
>few|TRBV30
AWSVSTGSSYGYT
>-|TRBV5-4
ASSLAYGTDTQY
>-|TRBV9
ASSVDLRQETQY
>-|TRBV7-2
ASSPSYEQY